Below are 5 T cell receptor beta chains sequenced from a single sample in a study of blood T cell repertoires in COVID-19. This table comes from immunoSEQ multiplex PCR, and its TCRdb copy is limited to in-frame clones, with some not included. This table holds nearly 350,000 clones, 88% found once. The sequenced material came from peripheral blood. The source is a woman in her seventies with COVID-19, enrolled during active disease.

This clone has a handful of counts. V usage is TRBV5-1 and J usage is TRBJ1-1; TRBD1 agrees at 10 bases. Losses at the gene ends were 4 bases for V and 5 bases for J; bases not matched to a gene: 11. CDR1 is SGHRS and CDR2 is YFSETQ in the germline V gene. The CDR3 is 16 residues long. The CDR3 DNA is TGCGCCAGCAGCCCAACCCCGACAGGGGGCAAGACTGAAGCTTTCTTT. Translation gives CASSPTPTGGKTEAFF.

The rearrangement links TRBV24-1 to TRBJ1-4; D not certain. This CDR3 comprises 12 residues. Deletions cut 4 bases from V and 12 bases from J, with 11 bases between. From germline, CDR1 is KGHDR and CDR2 SFDVKD. Here the CDR3 DNA reads TGTGCCACCAGTGACCCCGACGGGGAACTGTTTTTT. Protein: CATSDPDGELFF.

The chain has TRBV2 and TRBJ1-2; D might be TRBD1 (5 bases). Germline V gives CDR1 SNHLY, CDR2 FYNNEI. Deletions cut 8 bases from V and 6 bases from J, with 13 bases between. The CDR3 totals 12 residues. This CDR3 is CASGPGLNGYTF. In nucleotides, the CDR3 is TGTGCCAGCGGTCCAGGGCTGAATGGCTACACCTTC.

This rearrangement joins TRBV7-9 to TRBJ2-3; 15 nucleotides line up with TRBD2. The V segment lost 6 bases and the J segment 6 bases; nucleotides outside the gene matches: 7. Germline lookup yields CDR1 SEHNR and CDR2 FQNEAQ (reference sequence). The CDR3 runs to 16 residues. The CDR3 spells CASRRYGTSGGDTQYF. CDR3 nucleotide sequence: TGTGCCAGCAGGCGCTACGGGACTAGCGGGGGGGATACGCAGTATTTT.

Here the CDR3 DNA reads TGCGCCAGCAGCTTAGGACAGCCTGGTACTGAAGCTTTCTTT. Protein: CASSLGQPGTEAFF. The chain recombines TRBV5-1 with TRBJ1-1, with D maybe TRBD1 (6 bases). V lost 2 bases and J 5 bases, leaving 13 bases between the germline ends. The CDR3 is 14 amino acids. Per the germline V gene, CDR1 is SGHRS and CDR2 is YFSETQ.